This T cell receptor (beta chain) was profiled in a study of blood T cell repertoires in COVID-19. Study processing details: Amplification of reference gene primers provided the estimated nucleated cell counts. Sequenced by immunoSEQ multiplex PCR; TCRdb stores in-frame clones only, minus some. V and J calls and clone size are copied from that table; D and trimming were computed from the DNA. The sample lists some 290,000 clones; around nine tenths were seen once. The CDR3 sequence is 15 residues long. V gave up 5 bases and J gave up 3 bases, with 17 bases separating them. CDR1 and CDR2 (germline): LGHDT, YNNKEL (reference sequence). Those who participated ranged in age from roughly 18 to 89 years and resided in about two dozen US areas. Participants were placed into cohorts based on the clinical history they reported. Shortly before study entry, within 2 weeks, exposed participants had met a COVID-19 case.

The origin of this receptor is a woman aged 30 to 39 who had been exposed to COVID-19. Source material: PBMCs or T cells enriched from blood (not recorded which). The chain recombines TRBV3-1 (or the pseudogene TRBV3-2) with TRBJ2-7, with D possibly TRBD1 on 5 matching bases. The CDR3 sequence is CASSAGRSDIYEQYF. CDR3 DNA: TGTGCCAGCAGCGCCGGGCGGTCGGACATCTACGAGCAGTACTTC.